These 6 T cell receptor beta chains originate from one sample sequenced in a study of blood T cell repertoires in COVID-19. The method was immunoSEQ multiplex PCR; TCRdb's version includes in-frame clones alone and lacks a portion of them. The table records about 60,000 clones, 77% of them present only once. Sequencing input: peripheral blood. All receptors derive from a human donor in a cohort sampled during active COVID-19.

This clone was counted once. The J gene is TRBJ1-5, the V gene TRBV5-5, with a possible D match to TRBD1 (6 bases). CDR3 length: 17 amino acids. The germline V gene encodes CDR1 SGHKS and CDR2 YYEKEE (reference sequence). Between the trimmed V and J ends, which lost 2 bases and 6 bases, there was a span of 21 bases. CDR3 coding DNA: TGTGCCAGCAGCTTCGGGGGCCCGGGGGAGGGCGGTCAGCCCCAGCATTTT. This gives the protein CASSFGGPGEGGQPQHF.

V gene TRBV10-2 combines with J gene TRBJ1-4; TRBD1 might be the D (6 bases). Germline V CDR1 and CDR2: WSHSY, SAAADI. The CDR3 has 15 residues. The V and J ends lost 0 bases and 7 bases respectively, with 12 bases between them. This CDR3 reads CASSESTGISEKLFF. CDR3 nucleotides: TGCGCCAGCAGTGAGTCGACAGGAATTTCTGAAAAACTGTTTTTT.

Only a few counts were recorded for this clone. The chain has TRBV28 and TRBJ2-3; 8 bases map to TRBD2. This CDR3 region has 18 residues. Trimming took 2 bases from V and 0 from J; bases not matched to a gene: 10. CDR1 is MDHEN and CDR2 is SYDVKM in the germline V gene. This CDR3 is CASSLGYGGAPSTDTQYF. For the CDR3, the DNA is TGTGCCAGCAGTTTAGGATACGGGGGGGCCCCTAGCACAGATACGCAGTATTTT. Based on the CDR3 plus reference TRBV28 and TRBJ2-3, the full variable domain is DVKVTQSSRYLVKRTGEKVFLECVQDMDHENMFWYRQDPGLGLRLIYFSYDVKMKEKGDIPEGYSVSREKKERFSLILESASTNQTSMYLCASSLGYGGAPSTDTQYFGPGTRLTVL.

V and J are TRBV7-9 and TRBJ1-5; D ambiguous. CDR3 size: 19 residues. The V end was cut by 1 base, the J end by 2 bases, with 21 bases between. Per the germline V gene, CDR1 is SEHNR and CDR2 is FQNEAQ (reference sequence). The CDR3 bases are TGTGCCAGCAGCTTAGACTTCCGTATGCCCCCGGAGGGCAATCAGCCCCAGCATTTT. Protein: CASSLDFRMPPEGNQPQHF.

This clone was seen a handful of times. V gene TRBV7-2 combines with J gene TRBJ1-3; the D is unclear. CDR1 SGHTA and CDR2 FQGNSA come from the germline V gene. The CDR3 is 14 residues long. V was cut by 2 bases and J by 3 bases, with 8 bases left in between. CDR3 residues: CASSLPGFGNTIYF. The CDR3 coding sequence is TGTGCCAGCAGCTTACCGGGATTTGGAAACACCATATATTTT. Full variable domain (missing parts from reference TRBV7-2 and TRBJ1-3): GAGVSQSPSNKVTEKGKDVELRCDPISGHTALYWYRQSLGQGLEFLIYFQGNSAPDKSGLPSDRFSAERTGGSVSTLTIQRTQQEDSAVYLCASSLPGFGNTIYFGEGSWLTVV.

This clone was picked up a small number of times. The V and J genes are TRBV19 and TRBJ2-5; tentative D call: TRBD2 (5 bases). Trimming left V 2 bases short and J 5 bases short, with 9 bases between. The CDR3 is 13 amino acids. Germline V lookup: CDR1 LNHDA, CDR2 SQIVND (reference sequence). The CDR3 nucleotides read TGTGCCAGTAGTATACCCGGGATTGAGACCCAGTACTTC. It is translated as CASSIPGIETQYF.